These 18 T cell receptor beta chains came from one sample sequenced in a study of regulatory T cells in long-lasting Graves disease. Time point reported: newly diagnosed GD, antithyroid drugs for less than 3 months. After RNA was extracted from PBMCs, the TCR library was made from it. Arm-PCR of CDR3 regions and iRepertoire HTBI primers were the basis on which TCR beta libraries were built. Each CDR3 protein is one row after TCRdb ran MiXCR on the multiplex PCR reads. The sample carries some 340,000 distinct CDR3 sequences, approximately 12% recorded once. The sample also formed part of further work on T cells in Graves' hyperthyroidism and ophthalmopathy.

Sample: peripheral blood mononuclear cells (PBMCs), taken at new diagnosis, from a patient treated with antithyroid drugs. The origin of the receptors is a woman aged 18-30 years with Graves disease.

There are many counts of this clonotype. This chain uses TRBV5-1 with TRBJ2-2; D unresolved. Between the trimmed V and J ends, which lost 0 bases and 4 bases, there was a span of 4 bases. The CDR3 length is 13 residues. Germline assignment: CDR1 SGHRS and CDR2 YFSETQ. Here the CDR3 reads CASSLESTGELFF. CDR3 coding DNA: TGCGCCAGCAGCTTGGAGAGCACCGGGGAGCTGTTTTTT.

The chain uses TRBV4-1 and TRBJ2-5; D is possibly TRBD1 or TRBD2 (7 bases each). Germline V gives CDR1 MGHRA, CDR2 YSYEKL. The length of the CDR3 is 15 residues. Between the trimmed V and J ends, which lost 2 bases and 5 bases, there was a span of 15 bases. CDR3 sequence (DNA): TGCGCCAGCAGCCAACCCAGGGGGGGGCCGGAGACCCAGTACTTC. It encodes CASSQPRGGPETQYF.

This clonotype was seen many times. V gene TRBV4-1 combines with J gene TRBJ2-7; 10 bases fit TRBD2. Germline lookup yields CDR1 MGHRA and CDR2 YSYEKL. This CDR3 has 17 amino acids. J lost 2 bases, V lost 2 bases, and 9 bases had no gene match. The CDR3 loop reads CASSQSRTSGVTYEQYF. DNA of the CDR3: TGCGCCAGCAGCCAATCCCGAACTAGCGGGGTGACCTACGAGCAGTACTTC.

This clonotype was found many times. The J gene is TRBJ1-4, the V gene TRBV28; 8 bases agree with TRBD1. Per germline, CDR1 MDHEN and CDR2 SYDVKM. The CDR3 length is 11 residues. DNA of the CDR3: TGTGGGACAGGGCCTAATGAAAAACTGTTTTTT. It yields the protein CGTGPNEKLFF. The full variable domain, completed using reference TRBV28 and TRBJ1-4, is DVKVTQSSRYLVKRTGEKVFLECVQDMDHENMFWYRQDPGLGLRLIYFSYDVKMKEKGDIPEGYSVSREKKERFSLILESASTNQTSMYLCGTGPNEKLFFGSGTQLSVL.

V and J are TRBV2 and TRBJ2-5; D is unclear. The germline gives CDR1 SNHLY, CDR2 FYNNEI. The CDR3 runs to 11 residues. Deletions cut 3 bases from V and 4 bases from J, with 3 bases between. CDR3 coding DNA: TGTGCCAGCAGTGAGATAGAGACCCAGTACTTC. Residues: CASSEIETQYF.

This clonotype was seen repeatedly, ten times or more. The chain recombines TRBV7-2 with TRBJ2-2; D perhaps matches TRBD2 (6 bases). The V and J ends lost 2 bases and 4 bases respectively, with 11 bases between them. From germline, CDR1 is SGHTA and CDR2 FQGNSA. The CDR3 has 15 residues. The CDR3 here is CASSLRGSSTGELFF. DNA for the CDR3: TGTGCCAGCAGCTTACGGGGGTCTAGCACCGGGGAGCTGTTTTTT.

This clonotype was counted a few times. This sequence joins TRBV19 and TRBJ1-2; no clear D gene. The V and J ends lost 3 bases and 0 bases respectively, with 29 bases between them. The CDR3 length is 21 residues. Germline V gene sequence: CDR1 LNHDA, CDR2 SQIVND (reference sequence). This CDR3 reads CASSITVGFPRVELANYGYTF. The CDR3 nucleotides are TGTGCCAGTAGTATTACCGTGGGATTCCCTCGGGTTGAACTTGCTAACTATGGCTACACCTTC.

The CDR3 DNA reads TGTGCCAGCAGCTTTTCCGGTGCTTTCTCCTACGAGCAGTACTTC. It yields the protein CASSFSGAFSYEQYF. The chain recombines TRBV5-6 with TRBJ2-7; D gene uncertain. CDR3 length equals 15 residues. V lost 2 bases, J lost 0 bases, and 12 bases lay in between. Germline CDR1 reads SGHDT; CDR2 reads YYEEEE.

The sample holds many counts of this clonotype. CDR3 nucleotides: TGTGCCAGCAGTTTATATCCGGGCGTTACCGAGCAGTACTTC. This gives the protein CASSLYPGVTEQYF. The chain carries TRBV27 and TRBJ2-7; D is unclear. Trimming shortened V by 1 base and J by 6 bases, and 13 bases separated the two germline ends. This CDR3 has 14 residues. In germline, CDR1 is MNHEY, CDR2 SMNVEV (reference sequence).

This clonotype came up many times. The CDR3 here is CASSLRQLQETQYF. The CDR3, as DNA: TGTGCCAGCAGCTTACGACAACTCCAAGAGACCCAGTACTTC. This chain joins TRBV13 and TRBJ2-5, with no clear D. The V end lost 2 bases, the J end lost 1 base, and 8 bases lay between the germline ends. The CDR3 has 14 residues. Germline assignment: CDR1 PRHDT and CDR2 FYEKMQ (reference sequence). Supplemented by reference TRBV13 and TRBJ2-5, the full variable domain reads AAGVIQSPRHLIKEKRETATLKCYPIPRHDTVYWYQQGPGQDPQFLISFYEKMQSDKGSIPDRFSAQQFSDYHSELNMSSLELGDSALYFCASSLRQLQETQYFGPGTRLLVL.

The CDR3, as DNA: TGCAGTGCTGAACCTCGGGGGCGCGGGGGCGATGGCTACACCTTC. Translation gives CSAEPRGRGGDGYTF. The rearrangement joins TRBV20-1 to TRBJ1-2, with D perhaps TRBD1 (6 bases). The V end was cut by 5 bases, the J end by 6 bases, with 22 bases between. The germline CDR1 and CDR2 sequences are DFQATT and SNEGSKA (reference sequence). The CDR3 contains 15 residues.

This clonotype was picked up many times. This CDR3 reads CASSDRGGVYYGYTF. The CDR3 nucleotides are TGTGCCAGCAGCGATCGGGGCGGTGTGTACTATGGCTACACCTTC. The chain couples TRBV11-2 to TRBJ1-2, with D possibly matching TRBD1 (5 bases). This CDR3 is 15 amino acids long. Trimming pared 5 bases from V and 3 bases from J, leaving 16 bases between. The germline V gene encodes CDR1 SGHAT and CDR2 FQNNGV.

This clonotype was observed many times. The V and J genes are TRBV11-2 and TRBJ2-7, with 8 bases matching TRBD2. V was clipped by 6 bases and J by 3 bases; unmatched bases: 19. The V gene's germline CDR1 is SGHAT and CDR2 FQNNGV. The CDR3 totals 18 residues. CDR3 DNA sequence: TGTGCCAGCAGTCGGACCAGCGGGAGTAGTCGGAGGGGCTACGAGCAGTACTTC. Translated: CASSRTSGSSRRGYEQYF. The variable domain in full, completed from reference TRBV11-2 and TRBJ2-7, reads EAGVAQSPRYKIIEKRQSVAFWCNPISGHATLYWYQQILGQGPKLLIQFQNNGVVDDSQLPKDRFSAERLKGVDSTLKIQPAKLEDSAVYLCASSRTSGSSRRGYEQYFGPGTRLTVT.

The rearrangement joins TRBV5-6 to TRBJ2-2; D unresolved. Germline V gene sequence: CDR1 SGHDT, CDR2 YYEEEE. Trimming cost V 3 bases and J 1 base, with 16 bases left between them. The CDR3 is made up of 17 amino acids. The CDR3 bases are TGTGCCAGCAGCTGGAGCCTGGACCTAATGAACACCGGGGAGCTGTTTTTT. Its protein product is CASSWSLDLMNTGELFF. Full variable domain (remainder filled in from reference TRBV5-6 and TRBJ2-2): DAGVTQSPTHLIKTRGQQVTLRCSPKSGHDTVSWYQQALGQGPQFIFQYYEEEERQRGNFPDRFSGHQFPNYSSELNVNALLLGDSALYLCASSWSLDLMNTGELFFGEGSRLTVL.

This clonotype has only a few counts. The chain is built from TRBV6-1 and TRBJ2-7, with 7 bases matching TRBD1. CDR1 and CDR2 (germline): MNHNS, SASEGT. The CDR3 runs to 16 residues. The V gene end was trimmed by 5 bases and the J gene end by 0 bases; junction bases not matched to a gene: 10. CDR3 loop: CASSHQTGTASYEQYF. The DNA of the CDR3 is TGTGCCAGCAGTCACCAGACCGGGACAGCCTCCTACGAGCAGTACTTC.

This clonotype is a singleton in its sample. This could be a read error, since a much larger clone is one nucleotide away. This CDR3 fails to terminate in the conserved phenylalanine or tryptophan, so it likely reflects a read error. This chain uses TRBV7-2 with TRBJ1-4; 7 bases line up with TRBD1. Germline V gene lookup returns CDR1 SGHTA and CDR2 FQGNSA. V gave up 0 bases and J gave up 5 bases; unmatched junction bases: 3. This CDR3 has 15 residues. For the CDR3, the DNA is TGTGCCAGCAGCTTAGCGGAGACAGGGAATGAAAAACTGTTTCTT. Translated: CASSLAETGNEKLFL.

This clonotype turned up a few times. This chain uses TRBV27 with TRBJ1-5; no clear D gene. The CDR3 spans 16 residues. Germline assignment: CDR1 MNHEY and CDR2 SMNVEV (reference sequence). V gave up 6 bases and J gave up 0 bases, with 15 bases separating them. CDR3 coding DNA: TGTGCCAGCAGCCGTTACACAGAGTTTAGCAATCAGCCCCAGCATTTT. This gives the protein CASSRYTEFSNQPQHF.

This clonotype was recorded many times. This chain connects TRBV15 to TRBJ2-7, with 7 bases identical to TRBD2. The CDR3 is 18 amino acids. Germline loops: CDR1 LNHNV, CDR2 YYDKDF (reference sequence). The V and J ends lost 0 bases and 3 bases, in that order; junction bases with no gene match: 14. The CDR3 region has the DNA TGTGCCACCAGCAGAGAGGCTCCCCTAGCGGATCTTAACTACGAGCAGTACTTC. Its translation: CATSREAPLADLNYEQYF.